A selection of T cell receptor beta chains follows, all from one sample in a study of OX40 agonist ivuxolimab in advanced cancers. Sequencing was performed with immunoSEQ multiplex PCR; in TCRdb, only in-frame clones are kept and a portion is missing. The sample records tens of thousands of clones, approximately 80% being singletons. Sequences were derived from CD4+ or CD8+ T cells sorted from blood, sampled in a trial of the OX40 agonist ivuxolimab. The receptors derive from an adult with an advanced solid tumor such as melanoma, head and neck, liver or kidney cancer. Each CDR3 is given with its conserved first and last residue. A D gene is named only where the DNA matches it firmly. Expanded clones get a size class; other rows say once, few or many, or leave the size out.

J: TRBJ1-1
V: TRBV6-1
D: NA
size: NA
DNA: TGTGCCAGCAGTGAAAGACTGGGGGGTGAAGCTTTCTTT
CDR3: CASSERLGGEAFF

J: TRBJ2-2
V: TRBV2
D: TRBD1
size: NA
DNA: TGTGCCAGCAGTGGCCGGACAGGGGACACCGGGGAGCTGTTTTTT
CDR3: CASSGRTGDTGELFF

J: TRBJ2-5
V: TRBV18
D: TRBD1
size: NA
DNA: TGTGCCAGCTCACCAATCCGACAGGGGGGACAAGAGACCCAGTACTTC
CDR3: CASSPIRQGGQETQYF

J: TRBJ2-1
V: TRBV7-2
D: NA
size: NA
DNA: TGTGCCAGCAGCTTAGCCGGGACCCGGGGATACAATGAGCAGTTCTTC
CDR3: CASSLAGTRGYNEQFF

J: TRBJ1-2
V: TRBV28
D: NA
size: few
DNA: TGTGCCAGCAGCCGAAGTGGACAGTTTGGCTATGGCTACACCTTC
CDR3: CASSRSGQFGYGYTF

J: TRBJ1-2
V: TRBV11-1
D: TRBD1
size: NA
DNA: TGTGCCAGCAGCTCACAGGGGGCGCGAGGCTACACCTTC
CDR3: CASSSQGARGYTF

J: TRBJ1-1
V: TRBV10-3
D: TRBD1
size: NA
DNA: TGTGCCATCAGTGGACAGGGTTCCACTGAAGCTTTCTTT
CDR3: CAISGQGSTEAFF

J: TRBJ2-1
V: TRBV4-1
D: TRBD1
size: NA
DNA: TGCGCCAGCAGTTTCCCAGGGGGTATAGCCAATGAGCAGTTCTTC
CDR3: CASSFPGGIANEQFF

J: TRBJ1-2
V: TRBV7-2
D: NA
size: NA
DNA: TGTGCCAGCAGCTTAGGGGCAGGGGATTGGGGAGGCTATGGCTACACCTTC
CDR3: CASSLGAGDWGGYGYTF

J: TRBJ1-6
V: TRBV28
D: TRBD1
size: NA
DNA: TGTGCCAGCACCGGACAGGGGTATAATTCACCCCTCCACTTT
CDR3: CASTGQGYNSPLHF

J: TRBJ2-2
V: TRBV19
D: TRBD2
size: NA
DNA: TGTGCCAGTAGTACTTCGACGGGACTAAACACCGGGGAGCTGTTTTTT
CDR3: CASSTSTGLNTGELFF

J: TRBJ1-6
V: TRBV5-1
D: NA
size: NA
DNA: TGCGCCAGCAGCTTGGCGTCAGCCAACTATAATTCACCCCTCCACTTT
CDR3: CASSLASANYNSPLHF

J: TRBJ2-1
V: TRBV7-8
D: TRBD1
size: NA
DNA: TGTGCCAGCAGTGACAGGGCCGGGGCGCGGGAGCAGTTCTTC
CDR3: CASSDRAGAREQFF

J: TRBJ1-4
V: TRBV30
D: TRBD1
size: NA
DNA: TGTGCCTGGAGTAGGGGGCTTAATGAAAAACTGTTTTTT
CDR3: CAWSRGLNEKLFF

J: TRBJ2-5
V: TRBV15
D: NA
size: once
DNA: TGTGCCACCAGCAGAGGACCGTGGGAGACCCAGTACTTC
CDR3: CATSRGPWETQYF

J: TRBJ2-7
V: TRBV19
D: NA
size: NA
DNA: TGTGCCAGTAGTATAGGTGGGGGCGAGCAGTACTTC
CDR3: CASSIGGGEQYF

J: TRBJ2-7
V: TRBV6-1
D: NA
size: NA
DNA: TGTGCCAGCAGTGAAGTAGGGCAGTACTTC
CDR3: CASSEVGQYF

J: TRBJ2-2
V: TRBV6-1
D: NA
size: NA
DNA: TGTGCCAGCAGCCCGCTGCGGGGGCTGTTTTTT
CDR3: CASSPLRGLFF

J: TRBJ1-5
V: TRBV6-1
D: TRBD1
size: NA
DNA: TGTGCCAGCGCGACAGGGGTAGACAATCAGCCCCAGCATTTT
CDR3: CASATGVDNQPQHF

J: TRBJ1-5
V: TRBV28
D: TRBD1
size: NA
DNA: TGTGCCAGCAGTCATGGGGACAGGGGAGGGGGCCAGCCCCAGCATTTT
CDR3: CASSHGDRGGGQPQHF

J: TRBJ1-5
V: TRBV7-2
D: NA
size: NA
DNA: TGTGCCAGCAGCTTAGGGCTCAAGGATCAGCCCCAGCATTTT
CDR3: CASSLGLKDQPQHF

J: TRBJ2-5
V: TRBV5-1
D: TRBD2
size: NA
DNA: TGCGCCAGCAGCTTGGGGGGGACTAGTTGGGAGACCCAGTACTTC
CDR3: CASSLGGTSWETQYF

J: TRBJ1-5
V: TRBV19
D: NA
size: once
DNA: TGTGCCAGTAGTACAATGACAGTAAATCAGCCCCAGCATTTT
CDR3: CASSTMTVNQPQHF

J: TRBJ1-6
V: TRBV19
D: TRBD1
size: NA
DNA: TGTGCCAGTAGTATAGATTCAGGCTGGACAGGGGATTCACCCCTCCACTTT
CDR3: CASSIDSGWTGDSPLHF

J: TRBJ1-2
V: TRBV6-5
D: NA
size: NA
DNA: TGCGCCAGCAGTCCCTTTGGGGAAGGGGCTGGCTACACCTTC
CDR3: CASSPFGEGAGYTF

J: TRBJ1-5
V: TRBV19
D: NA
size: few
DNA: TGTGCCAGTAGGGGTCGTTGGGGACTTAGCAATCAGCCCCAGCATTTT
CDR3: CASRGRWGLSNQPQHF

J: TRBJ2-3
V: TRBV5-1
D: TRBD2
size: NA
DNA: TGCGCCAGCAGCTTGGGAACGGGGGGAGGCACAGATACGCAGTATTTT
CDR3: CASSLGTGGGTDTQYF

J: TRBJ1-1
V: TRBV10-1
D: NA
size: once
DNA: TGCGCCAGCAGTGAGTCGAAGAAGGGAGCCACTGAAGCTTTCTTT
CDR3: CASSESKKGATEAFF

J: TRBJ1-5
V: TRBV7-8
D: TRBD1
size: NA
DNA: TGTGCCAGCAGCGCCCAGACAGGGTATCAGCCCCAGCATTTT
CDR3: CASSAQTGYQPQHF

J: TRBJ2-3
V: TRBV28
D: TRBD1
size: NA
DNA: TGTGCCAGCAGTTTAGGACAGGCTCCTCGCACAGATACGCAGTATTTT
CDR3: CASSLGQAPRTDTQYF

J: TRBJ1-1
V: TRBV11-2
D: NA
size: NA
DNA: TGTGCCAGCAGCCCCCGCCTTATGGGGGACCAAACTGAAGCTTTCTTT
CDR3: CASSPRLMGDQTEAFF

J: TRBJ1-2
V: TRBV4-1
D: NA
size: NA
DNA: TGCGCCAGCAGCCAAGATATAGGGGTTTATGGCTACACCTTC
CDR3: CASSQDIGVYGYTF

J: TRBJ2-3
V: TRBV2
D: TRBD1
size: once
DNA: TGTGCCAGCAGCTGGGACAGGGGGTCTGGAGATACGCAGTATTTT
CDR3: CASSWDRGSGDTQYF

J: TRBJ1-1
V: TRBV5-1
D: NA
size: NA
DNA: TGCGCCAGCAGCCCCATGACACCGAACACTGAAGCTTTCTTT
CDR3: CASSPMTPNTEAFF

J: TRBJ2-2
V: TRBV2
D: NA
size: NA
DNA: TGTGCCAGCAACGGCTACACCGGGGAGCTGTTTTTT
CDR3: CASNGYTGELFF

J: TRBJ2-1
V: TRBV19
D: TRBD2
size: NA
DNA: TGTGCCAGTACCCTACGGGGGGGGAACTCCTACAATGAGCAGTTCTTC
CDR3: CASTLRGGNSYNEQFF

J: TRBJ2-5
V: TRBV2
D: NA
size: NA
DNA: TGTGCCAGTGGTATGCCCGCGGGGACCCAGTACTTC
CDR3: CASGMPAGTQYF

J: TRBJ1-1
V: TRBV27
D: TRBD1
size: NA
DNA: TGTGCCAGCAGCCGACAGGGGGAGGGTGAAGCTTTCTTT
CDR3: CASSRQGEGEAFF

J: TRBJ2-3
V: TRBV6-6
D: TRBD2
size: NA
DNA: TGTGCCAGCAGTTTTGGGACTAGCGGGGGGGAAGATACGCAGTATTTT
CDR3: CASSFGTSGGEDTQYF

J: TRBJ1-5
V: TRBV15
D: NA
size: NA
DNA: TGTGCCACCAGCAGAGACGTAATCTCGGGGGCGAGGGGCAATCAGCCCCAGCATTTT
CDR3: CATSRDVISGARGNQPQHF

J: TRBJ1-5
V: TRBV6-1
D: NA
size: NA
DNA: TGTGCCAGCAGCCAGGATAATCAGCCCCAGCATTTT
CDR3: CASSQDNQPQHF

J: TRBJ2-7
V: TRBV10-3
D: TRBD1
size: NA
DNA: TGTGCCATCAGTGAGGGGACAGGGCACGAGCAGTACTTC
CDR3: CAISEGTGHEQYF

J: TRBJ1-6
V: TRBV7-9
D: TRBD1
size: NA
DNA: TGTGCCAGCAGCCCCCCGACAGGGGATAATTCACCCCTCCACTTT
CDR3: CASSPPTGDNSPLHF

J: TRBJ1-1
V: TRBV6-1
D: NA
size: NA
DNA: TGTGCCAGCAAGCCCTTCAGGACAGAGAGAACTGAAGCTTTCTTT
CDR3: CASKPFRTERTEAFF

J: TRBJ1-3
V: TRBV6-6
D: NA
size: NA
DNA: TGTGCCAGCAGTCCCAGGGAAGGGGCTGGAAACACCATATATTTT
CDR3: CASSPREGAGNTIYF

J: TRBJ2-5
V: TRBV27
D: TRBD2
size: NA
DNA: TGTGCCAGCCGAATTCGAGCGGGGGAGGGGGAGACCCAGTACTTC
CDR3: CASRIRAGEGETQYF

J: TRBJ2-5
V: TRBV19
D: TRBD1
size: once
DNA: TGTGCCAGTAGACAGGGGGCGAGGGAGACCCAGTACTTC
CDR3: CASRQGARETQYF

J: TRBJ2-2
V: TRBV7-8
D: TRBD2
size: NA
DNA: TGTGCCAGCAGGCCAACCTTCAGCGGGGGCAGGCCTGGCGGGGAGCTGTTTTTT
CDR3: CASRPTFSGGRPGGELFF

J: TRBJ2-7
V: TRBV7-9
D: TRBD1
size: NA
DNA: TGTGCCAGCAGCCGCCGGGACAGACCCTACGAGCAGTACTTC
CDR3: CASSRRDRPYEQYF

J: TRBJ2-7
V: TRBV7-9
D: NA
size: NA
DNA: TGTGCCAGCAGCCCCGGGGCGGGGGCCGCCTACGAGCAGTACTTC
CDR3: CASSPGAGAAYEQYF

J: TRBJ2-7
V: TRBV2
D: NA
size: NA
DNA: TGTGCCAGCAAACCTCGGACAAACTCCTACGAGCAGTACTTC
CDR3: CASKPRTNSYEQYF

J: TRBJ2-1
V: TRBV7-2
D: NA
size: NA
DNA: TGTGCCAGCAGCCAAACGGGCCCGCAGTTCTTC
CDR3: CASSQTGPQFF

J: TRBJ2-3
V: TRBV11-2
D: NA
size: NA
DNA: TGTGCCACCGACCGGGGACACAGCACAGATACGCAGTATTTT
CDR3: CATDRGHSTDTQYF

J: TRBJ1-1
V: TRBV7-2
D: NA
size: NA
DNA: TGTGCCAGCAGCTATAGGACAGCGATGAACACTGAAGCTTTCTTT
CDR3: CASSYRTAMNTEAFF

J: TRBJ1-2
V: TRBV10-1
D: NA
size: NA
DNA: TGCGCCAGCAGTGTGTCACAGTACTATGGCTACACCTTC
CDR3: CASSVSQYYGYTF

J: TRBJ2-5
V: TRBV2
D: TRBD2
size: NA
DNA: TGTGCCAGCCGGACTAGCGGGGGTTTACAAGAGACCCAGTACTTC
CDR3: CASRTSGGLQETQYF

J: TRBJ2-3
V: TRBV30
D: NA
size: NA
DNA: TGTGCCTGGACGGGCGCTAGCACAGATACGCAGTATTTT
CDR3: CAWTGASTDTQYF

J: TRBJ2-7
V: TRBV18
D: TRBD1
size: NA
DNA: TGTGCCAGCTCACCAGGGACAGGCGACGAGCAGTACTTC
CDR3: CASSPGTGDEQYF

J: TRBJ1-1
V: TRBV11-1
D: TRBD1
size: NA
DNA: TGTGCCAGCAGCCTCGGGACAGGGAACACTGAAGCTTTCTTT
CDR3: CASSLGTGNTEAFF